A selection of T cell receptor beta chains follows, all from one sample in a study of T cell changes during pregnancy in multiple sclerosis. Using immunoSEQ multiplex PCR, the repertoire was profiled, and TCRdb retains in-frame clones only, with some absent. Of about 110,000 clones in the sample, approximately 93% were seen once. The source material was peripheral blood, sampled after pregnancy. The source is a female donor with multiple sclerosis, enrolled in a pregnancy study. The CDR3 runs from the conserved cysteine through the conserved F or W. The D gene is left open where the match is weak. Not all rows give a size; the values are once, few, many and, for expanded clones, a class.

d_gene: .; abundance: .; j_gene: TRBJ2-5; v_gene: TRBV28; CDR3nt: TGTGCCAGCAGTTTCCAGGATTGGGGGCGCGGGTCCGACCAAGAGACCCAGTACTTC; CDR3aa: CASSFQDWGRGSDQETQYF
d_gene: TRBD1; abundance: .; j_gene: TRBJ2-5; v_gene: TRBV30; CDR3nt: TGTGCCTGGGATACAGGGGTTCAAGAGACCCAGTACTTC; CDR3aa: CAWDTGVQETQYF
d_gene: TRBD2; abundance: .; j_gene: TRBJ2-1; v_gene: TRBV27; CDR3nt: TGTGCCAGCAGTTTCGTTTTCAGCGGGGGGGCCTCCTACAATGAGCAGTTCTTC; CDR3aa: CASSFVFSGGASYNEQFF
d_gene: .; abundance: once; j_gene: TRBJ2-3; v_gene: TRBV5-1; CDR3nt: TGCGCCAGCAGCCCATCGGACAGATCTAGCACAGATACGCAGTATTTT; CDR3aa: CASSPSDRSSTDTQYF
d_gene: .; abundance: .; j_gene: TRBJ1-4; v_gene: TRBV7-9; CDR3nt: TGTGCCAGCAGCTCGGACAAAGTGTTTTTT; CDR3aa: CASSSDKVFF
d_gene: TRBD2; abundance: .; j_gene: TRBJ2-7; v_gene: TRBV19; CDR3nt: TGTGCCAGTAGTATAGCACTAGCGGGGTACGAGCAGTACTTC; CDR3aa: CASSIALAGYEQYF
d_gene: TRBD1; abundance: .; j_gene: TRBJ1-4; v_gene: TRBV11-3; CDR3nt: TGTGCCAGCAGCCGGGACAGAACCGAAAAACTGTTTTTT; CDR3aa: CASSRDRTEKLFF
d_gene: TRBD1; abundance: .; j_gene: TRBJ1-6; v_gene: TRBV19; CDR3nt: TGTGCCAGTAGTCAGGGACAGGGGGCCAATTCACCCCTCCACTTT; CDR3aa: CASSQGQGANSPLHF
d_gene: .; abundance: .; j_gene: TRBJ2-2; v_gene: TRBV10-3; CDR3nt: TGTGCCATCAGTGATCGGGGCGGGGAGCTGTTTTTT; CDR3aa: CAISDRGGELFF
d_gene: TRBD2; abundance: once; j_gene: TRBJ2-7; v_gene: TRBV5-1; CDR3nt: TGCGCCAGCAGCTACGGGGGGGACTCCTACGAGCAGTACTTC; CDR3aa: CASSYGGDSYEQYF
d_gene: .; abundance: .; j_gene: TRBJ2-7; v_gene: TRBV27; CDR3nt: TGTGCCAGCAGTTTACGGGGCGGGGACTCCTACGAGCAGTACTTC; CDR3aa: CASSLRGGDSYEQYF
d_gene: TRBD1; abundance: .; j_gene: TRBJ2-7; v_gene: TRBV19; CDR3nt: TGTGCCAGTAGTATGACAGGGATCGGCGAGCAGTACTTC; CDR3aa: CASSMTGIGEQYF
d_gene: .; abundance: once; j_gene: TRBJ1-6; v_gene: TRBV6-5; CDR3nt: TGTGCCAGCAGTTACCTAAGACAGTATAATTCACCCCTCCACTTT; CDR3aa: CASSYLRQYNSPLHF
d_gene: TRBD1; abundance: once; j_gene: TRBJ2-3; v_gene: TRBV4-1; CDR3nt: TGCGCCAGCAGCCAACCCCGACAGGGGTTTGCAGATACGCAGTATTTT; CDR3aa: CASSQPRQGFADTQYF
d_gene: TRBD1; abundance: .; j_gene: TRBJ2-3; v_gene: TRBV6-6; CDR3nt: TGTGCCAGCAGTCCCTCCGGGACAGGGGGATCAAATACGCAGTATTTT; CDR3aa: CASSPSGTGGSNTQYF
d_gene: .; abundance: .; j_gene: TRBJ1-6; v_gene: TRBV2; CDR3nt: TGTGCCAGCAGTGAAGCAACCGGGGTGGATTCACCCCTCCACTTT; CDR3aa: CASSEATGVDSPLHF
d_gene: TRBD1; abundance: .; j_gene: TRBJ1-3; v_gene: TRBV10-3; CDR3nt: TGTGCCATCAGTGAGCGGGACAGGGCTGGAAACACCATATATTTT; CDR3aa: CAISERDRAGNTIYF
d_gene: TRBD1; abundance: .; j_gene: TRBJ2-7; v_gene: TRBV7-8; CDR3nt: TGTGCCAGCAGCTTAGGGCAGGGGGCCTACGAGCAGTACTTC; CDR3aa: CASSLGQGAYEQYF
d_gene: .; abundance: .; j_gene: TRBJ2-2; v_gene: TRBV6-6; CDR3nt: TGTGCCAGCAGTTACCCGGCCGGGGAGCTGTTTTTT; CDR3aa: CASSYPAGELFF
d_gene: TRBD2; abundance: .; j_gene: TRBJ2-2; v_gene: TRBV27; CDR3nt: TGTGCCAGCAGTCTCTACGGGGGGGCGGTCACCGGGGAGCTGTTTTTT; CDR3aa: CASSLYGGAVTGELFF